Listed below are T cell receptor beta chains from one sample, sequenced in a study of T cell repertoires in cytomegalovirus infection. Each CDR3 protein gets one entry after TCRdb re-called the reads with MiXCR. Found here are about a million distinct CDR3 sequences, around 30% of them singletons; the top ten hold about 14%. The antigens for these receptors are not known. The sequenced sample was cultured CD8+ T cells from PBMCs, obtained from culture after CMV antigen stimulation. These TCRs come from a human donor in good health (CMV status not recorded). Some clones in this sample may be carry-over from other donors' samples. CDR3s include the opening cysteine and the closing phenylalanine or tryptophan. Fields, in order: CDR3 DNA, CDR3 protein, J gene, V gene, D gene, clone size. The D gene is left open where the match is weak. Expanded clones get a size class; other rows say once, few or many, or leave the size out.

TGTGCCAGCAGATTCGGGACAGGGGGCGGAGAGACCCAGTACTTC	CASRFGTGGGETQYF	TRBJ2-5	TRBV6-1	TRBD1	many
TGTGCCAGCAGTTTTTCGGGAACACGGTACCAGCCCCAGCATTTT	CASSFSGTRYQPQHF	TRBJ1-5	TRBV28	-	many
TGTGCCAGCAGCTTAGCATTCGGCGGTAACTATGGCTACACCTTC	CASSLAFGGNYGYTF	TRBJ1-2	TRBV7-8	-	-
TGTGCCAGCAGCTCTTTCGGACTAGCGGGGGGCAATGAGCAGTTCTTC	CASSSFGLAGGNEQFF	TRBJ2-1	TRBV12-3/TRBV12-4	TRBD2	-
TGCGCCAGCAGCCAAGAGTTTGAACTAGCGGTCTACAATGAGCAGTTCTTC	CASSQEFELAVYNEQFF	TRBJ2-1	TRBV4-3	TRBD2	-
TGTGCCAGCAGTGAAATATCCACCGAAGGCGAGCAGTACTTC	CASSEISTEGEQYF	TRBJ2-7	TRBV6-1	-	few
TGCAGTGCTAGAGATACTAGCGGGGAGACAAATGAGCAGTTCTTC	CSARDTSGETNEQFF	TRBJ2-1	TRBV20-1	TRBD2	once
TGTGCCAGCAGTGAATTGATGACCTACGAGCAGTACTTC	CASSELMTYEQYF	TRBJ2-7	TRBV6-1	-	-
TGTGCCAGCTCATCGAAAGGGACCGCTCCAGGTGATGGCTACACCTTC	CASSSKGTAPGDGYTF	TRBJ1-2	TRBV18	-	few
TGTGCCAGCCTGATTAGCGGGGGGGCATACAATGAGCAGTTCTTC	CASLISGGAYNEQFF	TRBJ2-1	TRBV6-1	TRBD2	many
TGTGCCAGCAGCCCCGGCAGGGGGGCCTTCTACGAGCAGTACTTC	CASSPGRGAFYEQYF	TRBJ2-7	TRBV11-1	-	-
TGTGCCAGCAGCTTAGTGGGACAGGGGCCGTACAATGAGCAGTTCTTC	CASSLVGQGPYNEQFF	TRBJ2-1	TRBV7-8	TRBD1	-
TGTGCCAGCAGGAGGGACTCGTCCGACCCTGGCTACACCTTC	CASRRDSSDPGYTF	TRBJ1-2	TRBV7-8	-	few
TGCGCCAGCAGCCTTCCTAATACTGTACTGAACACTGAAGCTTTCTTT	CASSLPNTVLNTEAFF	TRBJ1-1	TRBV4-1	-	-
TGTGCCAGCAGCTTGGGGGCAGGGAAGGATGGCTACACCTTC	CASSLGAGKDGYTF	TRBJ1-2	TRBV7-9	-	-
TGCGCCAGCAGCCAGGGACTGGACAGAGCCAACACTGAAGCTTTCTTT	CASSQGLDRANTEAFF	TRBJ1-1	TRBV4-1	-	many
TGTGCCATCAGTGAGGCCGGTAGCACAGATACGCAGTATTTT	CAISEAGSTDTQYF	TRBJ2-3	TRBV10-3	-	-
TGTGCCAGCAGTTTATCAGCAGCAGCTTATAGCAATCAGCCCCAGCATTTT	CASSLSAAAYSNQPQHF	TRBJ1-5	TRBV27	-	many
TGTGCCGGTACAGGGACCGGGGAGCTGTTTTTT	CAGTGTGELFF	TRBJ2-2	TRBV2	-	-
TGTGCCAGCAGCCCCCTCCACAGGGTCCAAGAGACCCAGTACTTC	CASSPLHRVQETQYF	TRBJ2-5	TRBV4-1	-	-
TGCGCCAGCAGCCCGGGACTCAGGGCGTCAGGGGCCAACGTCCTGACTTTC	CASSPGLRASGANVLTF	TRBJ2-6	TRBV4-3	-	-
TGTGCCAGCAGTTTAGGTTCGACAGGGCCTAATGAAAAACTGTTTTTT	CASSLGSTGPNEKLFF	TRBJ1-4	TRBV28	TRBD1	few